These T cell receptor beta chains were read from a single sample in a study of T cells after yellow fever vaccination. TCRdb re-called the 5' RACE reads with MiXCR, one entry per CDR3 protein. The table has a few hundred thousand distinct CDR3 sequences, around 8.1% seen once. The material sequenced was PBMCs, taken 45 days after the first yellow fever vaccination. Receptors were obtained from a man between 18 and 35 years old who received the YFV17D yellow fever vaccine. Each CDR3 is given with its conserved first and last residue. Fields, in order: J gene, D gene, clone size, V gene, CDR3 DNA, CDR3 protein. A D gene is named only where the DNA matches it firmly. Not all rows give a size; the values are once, few, many and, for expanded clones, a class.

J: TRBJ2-5
D: TRBD1
size: NA
V: TRBV9
DNA: TGTGCCAGCAGCGTAGGGTCGGCAGGGGGCTTTGAGACCCAGTACTTC
CDR3: CASSVGSAGGFETQYF

J: TRBJ1-4
D: NA
size: many
V: TRBV7-9
DNA: TGTGCCAGCAGCCTGACCGGAACTAATGAAAAACTGTTTTTT
CDR3: CASSLTGTNEKLFF

J: TRBJ1-1
D: NA
size: NA
V: TRBV20-1
DNA: TGCAGTGCTAGAAAGGATGAAGCTTTCTTT
CDR3: CSARKDEAFF

J: TRBJ2-1
D: NA
size: many
V: TRBV7-2
DNA: TGTGCCAGCAGCTTAGCGGGGGGGCGGAATGAGCAGTTCTTC
CDR3: CASSLAGGRNEQFF

J: TRBJ2-1
D: NA
size: NA
V: TRBV11-2
DNA: TGTGCCAGCAGCCCGTGGGAAGAGCAGTTCTTC
CDR3: CASSPWEEQFF

J: TRBJ1-1
D: NA
size: NA
V: TRBV4-3
DNA: TGCGCCAGCAGCCTGACGAATGGACTTAACACTGAAGCTTTCTTT
CDR3: CASSLTNGLNTEAFF

J: TRBJ2-3
D: TRBD1
size: NA
V: TRBV4-1
DNA: TGCGCCAGCAGCCAACCGACAGGGAGACGCACAGATACGCAGTATTTT
CDR3: CASSQPTGRRTDTQYF

J: TRBJ2-5
D: NA
size: few
V: TRBV7-3
DNA: TGTGCCAGCAGCTTAAGGGGGGGGGCCCAAGAGACCCAGTACTTC
CDR3: CASSLRGGAQETQYF

J: TRBJ1-1
D: NA
size: NA
V: TRBV20-1
DNA: TGCAGTGCCCCGGCCTACATGAACACTGAAGCTTTCTTT
CDR3: CSAPAYMNTEAFF

J: TRBJ2-3
D: TRBD2
size: few
V: TRBV7-9
DNA: TGTGCCAGCAGAACAAGCGGGGACCGCACAGATACGCAGTATTTT
CDR3: CASRTSGDRTDTQYF

J: TRBJ2-6
D: NA
size: NA
V: TRBV19
DNA: TGTGCCAGTACCCAACTGACAAGAACCAACGTCCTGACTTTC
CDR3: CASTQLTRTNVLTF

J: TRBJ1-1
D: NA
size: NA
V: TRBV7-2
DNA: TGTGCCAGCAGCTTAAATAGGGCCCAAGACACTGAAGCTTTCTTT
CDR3: CASSLNRAQDTEAFF

J: TRBJ1-2
D: TRBD1
size: many
V: TRBV20-1
DNA: TGCAGTGCTAGAGACCAGGGGGACTATGGCTACACCTTC
CDR3: CSARDQGDYGYTF

J: TRBJ2-7
D: NA
size: few
V: TRBV6-1
DNA: TGTGCCAGCAGTGAAGCGCACGGGGACCACGAGCAGTACTTC
CDR3: CASSEAHGDHEQYF

J: TRBJ1-5
D: TRBD1
size: NA
V: TRBV12-3/TRBV12-4
DNA: TGTGCCAGCAGTAGGGACAGGGGAAATCAGCCCCAGCATTTT
CDR3: CASSRDRGNQPQHF

J: TRBJ1-3
D: NA
size: few
V: TRBV5-4
DNA: TGTGCCAGCAGCTTGGCGGCAGGGAGACCTGGCTCTGGAAACACCATATATTTT
CDR3: CASSLAAGRPGSGNTIYF

J: TRBJ2-2
D: NA
size: few
V: TRBV24-1
DNA: TGTGCCACCAGTGATTCGGGACGGAACACCGGGGAGCTGTTTTTT
CDR3: CATSDSGRNTGELFF